One sample yielded the 27 T cell receptor beta chains listed below, sequenced in a study of regulatory T cells in long-lasting Graves disease. CDR3 regions were amplified by Arm-PCR using iRepertoire HTBI primers to build TCR beta libraries. Each CDR3 protein gets one entry after TCRdb re-called the multiplex PCR reads with MiXCR. The table has 200,000 to 250,000 distinct CDR3 sequences, around 21% seen once. The time point here: newly diagnosed GD, antithyroid drugs for less than 3 months. PBMCs provided the RNA from which the TCR library was made. The sequencing used peripheral blood mononuclear cells (PBMCs), collected at new diagnosis, from a patient treated with antithyroid drugs. These receptors came from a female donor with Graves disease.

This clonotype was found many times. The chain links TRBV12-3 or TRBV12-4 to TRBJ2-4; D is ambiguous. The CDR3 loop spans 11 amino acids. Trimming cost V 3 bases and J 7 bases, with 4 bases left between them. The CDR3 here is CASSFGNIQYF. The CDR3 DNA follows: TGTGCCAGCAGTTTTGGGAACATTCAGTACTTC.

This clonotype was observed at least ten times. The chain joins TRBV3-1 to TRBJ2-3; 9 bases fit TRBD2. The CDR3 covers 16 residues. Germline V gene sequence: CDR1 LGHDT, CDR2 YNNKEL (reference sequence). The ends lost 4 bases at V and 6 bases at J; junction bases unmatched: 11. The CDR3 DNA reads as TGTGCCAGCAGCCTGCAGCGACTAGCGGTTGGTGATACGCAGTATTTT. Translation: CASSLQRLAVGDTQYF.

This clonotype was counted many times. The chain is built from TRBV2 and TRBJ1-3; D is unresolved. V was cut by 7 bases and J by 0 bases, with 16 bases left in between. The CDR3 runs 16 residues. Germline CDR1 is SNHLY and CDR2 is FYNNEI. This CDR3 reads CASIIEAGSSGNTIYF. CDR3 sequence (DNA): TGTGCCAGCATCATCGAAGCGGGGAGCTCTGGAAACACCATATATTTT.

For this clonotype: As the CDR3 is not closed by the conserved phenylalanine or tryptophan, this likely results from a read error. V usage is TRBV12-3 or TRBV12-4 and J usage is TRBJ1-5; possible D gene TRBD1, 6 bases. Trimming cost V 7 bases and J 5 bases, with 12 bases left between them. This CDR3 has 13 amino acids. CDR3 DNA: TGTGCCAGCATAGGGGACACCCATCAGCCCCAGCATTCT. It yields the protein CASIGDTHQPQHS.

There are many counts of this clonotype. The J gene is TRBJ2-5, the V gene TRBV7-9; D call uncertain. Germline values: CDR1 SEHNR, CDR2 FQNEAQ (reference sequence). V was cut by 5 bases and J by 5 bases, with 9 bases left in between. CDR3 length: 12 residues. The CDR3 here is CASSRNLETQYF. Written as DNA, the CDR3 is TGTGCCAGCAGCCGCAACCTCGAGACCCAGTACTTC.

About this clonotype: This could be a read error, since a much larger clone is one nucleotide away. The gene calls are TRBV20-1 and TRBJ1-2; 9 nucleotides agree with TRBD1. From germline, CDR1 is DFQATT and CDR2 SNEGSKA (reference sequence). The CDR3 spans 13 residues. CDR3 protein: CSAGQGRNYGYAF. Here the CDR3 DNA reads TGCAGTGCTGGACAGGGGAGGAACTATGGCTACGCCTTC.

This clonotype was counted only a few times. This sequence joins TRBV25-1 and TRBJ1-2, with 9 bases identical to TRBD1. The V gene's germline CDR1 is MGHDK and CDR2 SYGVNS. Trimming took 2 bases from V and 1 from J; bases not matched to a gene: 5. The CDR3 loop spans 16 amino acids. The CDR3, as DNA: TGTGCCAGCAGTGAAACACAGGGGGCCGGTAACTATGGCTACACCTTC. It is translated as CASSETQGAGNYGYTF.

This clonotype was counted many times. This chain uses TRBV5-1 with TRBJ2-7; 8 positions agree with TRBD1. In germline, CDR1 is SGHRS, CDR2 YFSETQ. V was clipped by 3 bases and J by 5 bases; unmatched bases: 10. This CDR3 has 15 amino acids. CDR3 nucleotides: TGCGCCAGCAGCTCCCAGGACAGGGTAGCCCACGAGCAGTACTTC. The encoded protein is CASSSQDRVAHEQYF.

CDR3: CASSPLAGARTDTQYF. The CDR3 bases are TGTGCCAGCAGCCCCTTAGCGGGGGCCCGCACAGATACGCAGTATTTT. The chain carries TRBV11-2 and TRBJ2-3, with 9 bases identical to TRBD2. The ends lost 5 bases at V and 1 base at J; junction bases unmatched: 7. This CDR3 has 16 amino acids. CDR1 and CDR2 from the germline V gene are SGHAT and FQNNGV.

As for this clonotype: This probably arose from a read error, given a far larger clone one base away. The CDR3 ends on some other residue instead of the conserved phenylalanine or tryptophan, so this is likely a read error. The chain employs TRBV7-9 and TRBJ2-1; TRBD2 agrees at 8 bases. This CDR3 is 16 amino acids long. Germline assignment: CDR1 SEHNR and CDR2 FQNEAQ (reference sequence). V was pared by 1 base and J by 7 bases, with 9 bases of the junction left unmatched. The CDR3 spells CASSLEGSGGPNEQFS. The CDR3 DNA follows: TGTGCCAGCAGCTTAGAAGGCAGCGGGGGTCCTAATGAGCAGTTCTCC.

This chain joins TRBV6-2 or TRBV6-3 and TRBJ2-1; 13 bases map to TRBD2. V was clipped by 2 bases and J by 10 bases; unmatched bases: 11. Germline V gene lookup returns CDR1 MNHEY and CDR2 SVGEGT. The CDR3 consists of 17 residues. The CDR3 loop reads CASSYGGTSGTEREQFF. In nucleotides, the CDR3 is TGTGCCAGCAGTTACGGGGGGACTAGCGGGACCGAACGGGAGCAGTTCTTC.

This clonotype was observed at least ten times. The gene calls are TRBV7-2 and TRBJ1-1; D is perhaps TRBD1 (5 bases). The V end lost 5 bases, the J end lost 4 bases, and 8 bases lay between the germline ends. The germline CDR1 and CDR2 sequences are SGHTA and FQGNSA. The CDR3 is 12 residues long. The CDR3 nucleotides read TGTGCCAGCAGCAACAGGTTCACTGAAGCTTTCTTT. It specifies CASSNRFTEAFF.

The sample holds many counts of this clonotype. The chain joins TRBV4-1 to TRBJ2-5; 10 bases map to TRBD1. V was clipped by 4 bases and J by 5 bases; unmatched bases: 22. The CDR3 length is 20 residues. Germline loops: CDR1 MGHRA, CDR2 YSYEKL. The CDR3 reads CASSPRGTGVQRETWETQYF. In DNA form, the CDR3 reads TGCGCCAGCAGCCCACGGGGGACAGGGGTTCAGCGGGAGACGTGGGAGACCCAGTACTTC.

This clonotype was seen repeatedly, ten times or more. One end of the junction does not line up with germline, which may come from a read error. The rearrangement joins TRBV20-1 to TRBJ2-7; 7 nucleotides align to TRBD1. Germline V gene data show CDR1 as DFQATT and CDR2 as SNEGSKA (reference sequence). CDR3 length: 13 residues. CDR3 protein: CSATTGDFYEQYF. CDR3 DNA: TGCAGCGCTACCACAGGGGATTTCTACGAGCAGTACTTC.

The chain carries TRBV20-1 and TRBJ2-2; 7 nucleotides line up with TRBD1. This CDR3 is 16 amino acids long. After removal of 0 bases from V and 4 bases from J, the junction contained 8 bases not matched to a gene. Germline V gives CDR1 DFQATT, CDR2 SNEGSKA (reference sequence). The CDR3 protein is CSARDLGQSPTGELFF. DNA for the CDR3: TGCAGTGCTAGAGATCTGGGACAGTCCCCCACCGGGGAGCTGTTTTTT.

This clonotype showed up many times. V gene TRBV10-3 combines with J gene TRBJ2-1; 10 positions agree with TRBD1. CDR1 and CDR2 from the germline V gene are ENHRY and SYGVKD. The CDR3 has 14 residues. J lost 10 bases, V lost 2 bases, and 5 bases had no gene match. CDR3 in amino acids: CAISEPDRGREQFF. As DNA, the CDR3 is TGTGCCATCAGTGAGCCCGACAGGGGGCGAGAGCAGTTCTTC.

The table lists this clonotype with many counts. V and J are TRBV7-3 and TRBJ2-2; either TRBD1 or TRBD2 may supply D (5 bases each). V lost 1 base and J lost 5, with 11 bases in between. Germline loops: CDR1 SGHTA, CDR2 FQGTGA. This CDR3 spans 15 amino acids. The CDR3 reads CASSLIGGGTGELFF. The DNA of the CDR3 is TGTGCCAGCAGCTTAATTGGTGGGGGAACCGGGGAGCTGTTTTTT.

This clonotype was seen ten or more times. The chain links TRBV2 to TRBJ1-1; TRBD1 agrees at 7 bases. CDR3 length equals 14 residues. J gave up 5 bases and V 7 bases, and 10 bases lay outside the gene matches. Germline loops: CDR1 SNHLY, CDR2 FYNNEI. The CDR3 is CASNLQGVKTEAFF. The CDR3 nucleotides are TGTGCCAGCAACCTCCAGGGGGTTAAGACTGAAGCTTTCTTT.

This clonotype was picked up many times. The genes are TRBV7-2 and TRBJ1-4; maybe TRBD1 (5 bases). Looked up from germline, CDR1 is SGHTA and CDR2 is FQGNSA. Trimming shortened V by 1 base and J by 8 bases, and 23 bases separated the two germline ends. This CDR3 spans 18 amino acids. The CDR3 spells CASSLVFGGEGLREKLFF. CDR3 nucleotides: TGTGCCAGCAGCTTAGTGTTCGGAGGGGAAGGTCTGAGGGAAAAACTGTTTTTT.

Relative to its sample, this clonotype is medium-sized. This chain uses TRBV2 with TRBJ2-3; possible D gene TRBD1, 6 bases. V was shortened by 3 bases and J by 2 bases, with 9 bases between the two germline ends. The CDR3 covers 14 residues. Germline V CDR1 and CDR2: SNHLY, FYNNEI. CDR3 sequence (DNA): TGTGCCAGCAGTGACAGGGGCCCCACAGATACGCAGTATTTT. Residues: CASSDRGPTDTQYF. Drawing the rest from reference TRBV2 and TRBJ2-3, the complete variable domain is EPEVTQTPSHQVTQMGQEVILRCVPISNHLYFYWYRQILGQKVEFLVSFYNNEISEKSEIFDDQFSVERPDGSNFTLKIRSTKLEDSAMYFCASSDRGPTDTQYFGPGTRLTVL.

This clonotype occurred many times. V usage is TRBV5-6 and J usage is TRBJ1-5, with 9 bases lining up with TRBD1. Per the germline V gene, CDR1 is SGHDT and CDR2 is YYEEEE. CDR3 length: 14 amino acids. With 2 bases clipped from V and 7 bases from J, the junction kept 4 bases outside the gene matches. This CDR3 is CASSFGQGLQPQHF. DNA for the CDR3: TGTGCCAGCAGCTTCGGACAGGGGTTACAGCCCCAGCATTTT. The full variable domain, with the rest looked up from reference TRBV5-6 and TRBJ1-5, is DAGVTQSPTHLIKTRGQQVTLRCSPKSGHDTVSWYQQALGQGPQFIFQYYEEEERQRGNFPDRFSGHQFPNYSSELNVNALLLGDSALYLCASSFGQGLQPQHFGDGTRLSIL.

The chain is built from TRBV18 and TRBJ2-7, with D possibly matching TRBD1 (6 bases). The CDR3 is 15 amino acids. Trimming removed 6 bases at V and 5 bases at J, with 20 bases between. Germline V CDR1 and CDR2: KGHSH, LQKENI. The CDR3 sequence is CASSLPGGPLNEQYF. The CDR3 DNA sequence: TGTGCCAGCTCCCTACCTGGGGGCCCTCTCAACGAGCAGTACTTC.

This clonotype has ten or more counts. This chain's CDR3 is CASSPGQGYYEQYF. The CDR3 DNA is TGTGCCAGCAGCCCTGGACAGGGCTACTACGAGCAGTACTTC. The rearrangement links TRBV7-8 to TRBJ2-7, with 8 bases lining up with TRBD1. The junction had 6 bases not matched to a gene; V was cut back by 5 bases and J by 3 bases. This CDR3 spans 14 amino acids. CDR1 is SGHVS, CDR2 FQNEAQ, per germline. Full variable domain (outside the CDR3, taken from reference TRBV7-8 and TRBJ2-7): GAGVSQSPRYKVAKRGQDVALRCDPISGHVSLFWYQQALGQGPEFLTYFQNEAQLDKSGLPSDRFFAERPEGSVSTLKIQRTQQEDSAVYLCASSPGQGYYEQYFGPGTRLTVT.

The chain uses TRBV19 and TRBJ2-1; 12 bases agree with TRBD1. Germline loops: CDR1 LNHDA, CDR2 SQIVND (reference sequence). V lost 4 bases to trimming and J lost 8 bases; unmatched junction nucleotides: 6. The CDR3 is 15 amino acids. As DNA, the CDR3 is TGTGCCAGTAGTAGGGACAGGGGGCTGGACGATGAGCAGTTCTTC. Translating it yields CASSRDRGLDDEQFF.

This clonotype came up many times. The chain joins TRBV18 to TRBJ2-2; D remains ambiguous. The germline V gene has CDR1 KGHSH and CDR2 LQKENI. Trimming took off 3 bases at V and 6 bases at J, with 14 bases between the two ends. This CDR3 comprises 15 residues. The CDR3 reads CASSPQREVAGELFF. The CDR3 DNA reads TGTGCCAGCTCACCGCAACGAGAGGTTGCCGGGGAGCTGTTTTTT.

This clonotype was picked up many times. The gene calls are TRBV29-1 and TRBJ2-7; D is perhaps TRBD2 (5 bases). The CDR3 sequence is 13 residues long. V gave up 5 bases and J gave up 1 base, with 12 bases separating them. Germline CDR1 reads SQVTM; CDR2 reads ANQGSEA. CDR3 nucleotides: TGCAGCGTTAAAGCGGATGGGTCCTACGAGCAGTACTTC. Protein sequence: CSVKADGSYEQYF.

There are many counts of this clonotype. The V and J genes are TRBV20-1 and TRBJ1-1; D might be TRBD1 (6 bases). Trimming took 5 bases from V and 3 from J, leaving 13 bases between them. The length of the CDR3 is 13 residues. CDR1 DFQATT and CDR2 SNEGSKA come from the germline V gene (reference sequence). The CDR3 sequence: CSAGQRGDTEAFF. Written as DNA, the CDR3 is TGCAGTGCTGGACAGCGAGGGGACACTGAAGCTTTCTTT.